This is a list of T cell receptor beta chains from one sample in a study of cytomegalovirus exposure and HLA in healthy donors. Only in-frame clones appear in the TCRdb table, and some are missing; sequencing was by immunoSEQ multiplex PCR. The table lists some 180,000 clones, approximately 80% of them singletons. Material for sequencing was PBMCs. These receptors all come from a girl aged 5 to 17 in good health and CMV-seropositive. Both conserved end residues are part of each CDR3. D genes are given only for firm matches. Size values are once, few and many counts, or a class for expanded clones, and some rows have none.

TRBJ2-1	11	-	TRBV19	-	CASKTRDEQFF	TGTGCCAGTAAGACTAGGGATGAGCAGTTCTTC
TRBJ1-5	15	TRBD1	TRBV10-1	few	CASSESGQGRQPQHF	TGCGCCAGCAGTGAGTCCGGACAGGGGCGTCAGCCCCAGCATTTT
TRBJ1-1	15	TRBD1	TRBV5-1	-	CASSSTSRGQAEAFF	TGCGCCAGCAGCTCTACCTCCAGGGGGCAGGCTGAAGCTTTCTTT
TRBJ2-3	15	TRBD2	TRBV6-5	-	CASRWTSGSTDTQYF	TGTGCCAGCAGGTGGACTAGCGGTAGCACAGATACGCAGTATTTT
TRBJ2-7	13	TRBD2	TRBV5-1	-	CASSSERGVEQYF	TGCGCCAGCAGCTCCGAACGGGGGGTCGAGCAGTACTTC
TRBJ1-1	13	-	TRBV27	-	CASKKIGGTEAFF	TGTGCCAGCAAGAAAATAGGGGGCACTGAAGCTTTCTTT
TRBJ1-5	16	TRBD1	TRBV7-2	-	CASSNNPGGLNQPQHF	TGTGCCAGCAGCAACAACCCAGGGGGCCTCAATCAGCCCCAGCATTTT
TRBJ2-1	16	-	TRBV7-8	-	CASSLTRDSSYNEQFF	TGTGCCAGCAGCTTAACGCGGGATAGCTCCTACAATGAGCAGTTCTTC
TRBJ2-5	17	TRBD2	TRBV15	-	CATSREGTSGSAETQYF	TGTGCCACCAGCAGGGAAGGGACTAGCGGGAGCGCAGAGACCCAGTACTTC
TRBJ1-1	14	-	TRBV6-5	-	CASSPAVGGLEAFF	TGTGCCAGCAGTCCCGCGGTGGGGGGTTTAGAAGCTTTCTTT
TRBJ2-1	15	-	TRBV2	-	CASNSGGSGSNEQFF	TGTGCCAGCAATTCAGGAGGGTCAGGTAGCAATGAGCAGTTCTTC
TRBJ1-6	14	-	TRBV5-6	-	CASSLTGSNSPLHF	TGTGCCAGCAGCCTAACAGGGTCGAATTCACCCCTCCACTTT
TRBJ2-7	14	TRBD1	TRBV5-1	-	CASSRGPLGNEQYF	TGCGCCAGCAGCAGGGGGCCGCTTGGGAACGAGCAGTACTTC
TRBJ1-2	10	-	TRBV5-1	-	CANPRNGYTF	TGCGCCAACCCCAGGAATGGCTACACCTTC
TRBJ2-1	16	TRBD1	TRBV27	-	CASSLIPGQGRNEQFF	TGTGCCAGCAGTCTCATCCCGGGACAGGGACGCAATGAGCAGTTCTTC
TRBJ1-4	17	-	TRBV7-9	-	CASSLGDRRATNEKLFF	TGTGCCAGCAGCTTAGGAGACAGGAGAGCAACTAATGAAAAACTGTTTTTT
TRBJ2-1	15	TRBD2	TRBV14	once	CASSQPSGYYNEQFF	TGTGCCAGCAGCCAACCTAGCGGGTATTACAATGAGCAGTTCTTC
TRBJ2-7	14	TRBD2	TRBV7-9	-	CASSRTGGENEQYF	TGTGCCAGCAGTCGGACGGGGGGAGAGAACGAGCAGTACTTC
TRBJ2-3	13	-	TRBV18	-	CASARTSTDTQYF	TGTGCCAGCGCCCGGACTAGCACAGATACGCAGTATTTT
TRBJ2-7	14	TRBD2	TRBV19	once	CASSARLARYEQYF	TGTGCCAGTAGTGCAAGACTAGCGCGGTACGAGCAGTACTTC
TRBJ2-3	15	TRBD2	TRBV6-5	few	CASRWAGGSTDTQYF	TGTGCCAGCCGTTGGGCGGGAGGTAGCACAGATACGCAGTATTTT
TRBJ2-1	15	-	TRBV18	-	CASSMWAFTYNEQFF	TGTGCCAGCTCAATGTGGGCATTCACCTACAATGAGCAGTTCTTC
TRBJ2-3	13	-	TRBV19	-	CASRSGYTDTQYF	TGTGCCAGTAGGAGCGGGTACACAGATACGCAGTATTTT
TRBJ2-3	15	TRBD2	TRBV5-1	-	CASSETSGRTDTQYF	TGCGCCAGCAGCGAGACTAGCGGGAGAACAGATACGCAGTATTTT
TRBJ1-1	12	-	TRBV28	-	CASSSGSKGAFF	TGTGCCAGCAGTTCGGGCTCCAAGGGGGCTTTCTTT
TRBJ2-2	14	TRBD1	TRBV27	-	CASSARTGTGELFF	TGTGCCAGCAGTGCGCGGACAGGGACCGGGGAGCTGTTTTTT
TRBJ1-1	16	-	TRBV6-6	once	CASSYFLQGSRTEAFF	TGTGCCAGCAGTTACTTCCTCCAGGGTTCGAGGACTGAAGCTTTCTTT
TRBJ1-1	13	-	TRBV5-1	-	CASSFNGGTEAFF	TGCGCCAGCAGCTTTAACGGGGGCACTGAAGCTTTCTTT
TRBJ2-7	15	TRBD1	TRBV5-4	few	CASSGAGTGGREQYF	TGTGCCAGCAGCGGCGCCGGGACAGGGGGTCGCGAGCAGTACTTC
TRBJ1-1	18	TRBD1	TRBV11-2	-	CASSFDNGTGGPRREAFF	TGTGCCAGCAGCTTTGATAACGGGACAGGGGGCCCGCGCCGTGAAGCTTTCTTT
TRBJ1-1	14	-	TRBV27	-	CASSLGLMNTEAFF	TGTGCCAGCAGTCTGGGCCTAATGAACACTGAAGCTTTCTTT
TRBJ1-3	16	-	TRBV7-8	-	CASSSNRVYSGNTIYF	TGTGCCAGCAGCTCAAACAGGGTTTACTCTGGAAACACCATATATTTT
TRBJ2-7	15	-	TRBV5-4	-	CASSFEDPLAYEQYF	TGTGCCAGCAGCTTTGAGGATCCCCTGGCCTACGAGCAGTACTTC
TRBJ1-1	14	-	TRBV5-1	-	CASSLTTGSTEAFF	TGCGCCAGCAGCTTGACTACAGGGTCCACTGAAGCTTTCTTT
TRBJ1-1	14	TRBD1	TRBV5-1	few	CASSLGQGADEAFF	TGCGCCAGCAGCTTGGGACAGGGGGCGGATGAAGCTTTCTTT
TRBJ1-5	15	-	TRBV4-1	-	CASSQDGQYNQPQHF	TGCGCCAGCAGCCAAGATGGACAGTACAATCAGCCCCAGCATTTT
TRBJ2-1	21	-	TRBV4-3	-	CASSQEGRKGAYFSSYNEQFF	TGCGCCAGCAGCCAAGAAGGAAGGAAAGGGGCCTACTTCAGCTCCTACAATGAGCAGTTCTTC
TRBJ2-5	13	-	TRBV10-1	-	CASSGDSQETQYF	TGCGCCAGCAGTGGGGACTCCCAAGAGACCCAGTACTTC
TRBJ2-1	15	TRBD1	TRBV25-1	-	CASSAGTGLYNEQFF	TGTGCCAGCAGCGCCGGGACAGGGCTATACAATGAGCAGTTCTTC
TRBJ2-1	16	-	TRBV5-4	-	CASSTFPRGHYNEQFF	TGTGCCAGCAGCACTTTCCCCCGCGGCCACTACAATGAGCAGTTCTTC
TRBJ2-5	16	TRBD1	TRBV7-6	-	CASSRAPGQGDETQYF	TGTGCCAGCAGCCGAGCACCGGGACAGGGAGATGAGACCCAGTACTTC
TRBJ2-7	15	TRBD2	TRBV11-1	-	CASSSGGPHHYEQYF	TGTGCCAGCAGCAGCGGGGGGCCCCATCACTACGAGCAGTACTTC
TRBJ1-1	16	-	TRBV6-6	-	CASSYPAEVPNTEAFF	TGTGCCAGCAGTTACCCAGCGGAGGTACCGAACACTGAAGCTTTCTTT
TRBJ2-7	13	TRBD1	TRBV7-9	few	CASRTGQGMEQYF	TGTGCCAGCAGGACGGGACAGGGTATGGAGCAGTACTTC
TRBJ1-1	13	-	TRBV7-3	once	CASSFRKNTEAFF	TGTGCCAGCAGCTTTCGTAAGAACACTGAAGCTTTCTTT